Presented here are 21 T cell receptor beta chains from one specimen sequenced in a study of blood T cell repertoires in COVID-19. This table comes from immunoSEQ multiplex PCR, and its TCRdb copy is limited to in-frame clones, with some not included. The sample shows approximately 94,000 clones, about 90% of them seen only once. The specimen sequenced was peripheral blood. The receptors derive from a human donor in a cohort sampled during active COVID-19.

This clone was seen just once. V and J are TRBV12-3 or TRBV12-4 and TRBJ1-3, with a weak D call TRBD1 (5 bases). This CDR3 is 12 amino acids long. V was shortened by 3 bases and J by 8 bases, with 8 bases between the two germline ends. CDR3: CASSFGGDTIYF. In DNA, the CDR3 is TGTGCCAGCAGTTTCGGGGGAGACACCATATATTTT.

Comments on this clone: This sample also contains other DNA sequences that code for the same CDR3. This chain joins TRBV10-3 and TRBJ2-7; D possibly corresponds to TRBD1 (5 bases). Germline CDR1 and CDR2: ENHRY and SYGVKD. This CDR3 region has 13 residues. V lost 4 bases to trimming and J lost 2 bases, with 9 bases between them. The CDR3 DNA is TGTGCCATCAGTGGTAGGACACCCTACGAGCAGTACTTC. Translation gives CAISGRTPYEQYF.

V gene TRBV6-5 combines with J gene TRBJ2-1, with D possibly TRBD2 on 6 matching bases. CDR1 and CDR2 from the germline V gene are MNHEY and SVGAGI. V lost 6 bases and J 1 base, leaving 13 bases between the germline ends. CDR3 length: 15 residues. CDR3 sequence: CASRTGTESYNEQFF. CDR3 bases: TGTGCCAGCAGGACCGGGACTGAATCCTACAATGAGCAGTTCTTC.

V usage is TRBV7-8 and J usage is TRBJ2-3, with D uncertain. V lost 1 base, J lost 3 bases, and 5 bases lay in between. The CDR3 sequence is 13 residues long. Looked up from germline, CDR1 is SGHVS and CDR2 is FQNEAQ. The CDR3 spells CASSLDRTDTQYF. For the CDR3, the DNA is TGTGCCAGCAGCTTAGATCGGACAGATACGCAGTATTTT.

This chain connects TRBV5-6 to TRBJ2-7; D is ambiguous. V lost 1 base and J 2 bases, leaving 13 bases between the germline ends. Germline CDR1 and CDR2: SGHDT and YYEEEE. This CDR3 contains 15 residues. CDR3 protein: CASSLFGEQAYEQYF. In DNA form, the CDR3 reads TGTGCCAGCAGCTTGTTCGGTGAGCAAGCCTACGAGCAGTACTTC.

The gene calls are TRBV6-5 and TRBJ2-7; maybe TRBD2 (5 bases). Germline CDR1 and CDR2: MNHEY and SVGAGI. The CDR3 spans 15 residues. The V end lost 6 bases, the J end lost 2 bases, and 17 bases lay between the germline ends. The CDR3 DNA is TGTGCCAGCAGATCCGGGGTTTTGCCTACCTACGAGCAGTACTTC. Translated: CASRSGVLPTYEQYF.

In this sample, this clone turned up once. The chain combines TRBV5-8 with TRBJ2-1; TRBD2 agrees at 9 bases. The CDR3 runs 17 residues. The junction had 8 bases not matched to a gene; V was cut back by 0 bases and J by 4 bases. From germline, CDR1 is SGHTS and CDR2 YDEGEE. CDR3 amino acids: CASSLGATSGRYNEQFF. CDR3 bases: TGTGCCAGCAGCTTGGGCGCGACTAGCGGACGGTACAATGAGCAGTTCTTC.

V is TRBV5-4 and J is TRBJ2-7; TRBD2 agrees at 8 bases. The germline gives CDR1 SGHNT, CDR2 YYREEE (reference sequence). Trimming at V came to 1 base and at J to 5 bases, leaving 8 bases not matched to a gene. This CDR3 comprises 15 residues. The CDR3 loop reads CASSLRSGSFHEQYF. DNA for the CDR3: TGTGCCAGCAGCTTGAGGAGCGGGAGTTTCCACGAGCAGTACTTC.

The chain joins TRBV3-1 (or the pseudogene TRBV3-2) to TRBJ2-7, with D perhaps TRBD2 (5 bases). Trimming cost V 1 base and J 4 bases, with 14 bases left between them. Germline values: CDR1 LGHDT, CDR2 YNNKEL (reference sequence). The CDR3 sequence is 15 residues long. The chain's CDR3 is CASSQGGSVTYEQYF. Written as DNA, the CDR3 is TGTGCCAGCAGCCAAGGCGGGTCAGTTACGTACGAGCAGTACTTC.

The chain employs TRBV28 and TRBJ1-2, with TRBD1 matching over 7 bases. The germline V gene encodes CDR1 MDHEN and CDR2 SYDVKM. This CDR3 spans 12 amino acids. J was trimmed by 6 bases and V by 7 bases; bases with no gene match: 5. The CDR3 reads CASTSRGHGYTF. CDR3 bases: TGTGCCAGCACTTCAAGGGGGCATGGCTACACCTTC.

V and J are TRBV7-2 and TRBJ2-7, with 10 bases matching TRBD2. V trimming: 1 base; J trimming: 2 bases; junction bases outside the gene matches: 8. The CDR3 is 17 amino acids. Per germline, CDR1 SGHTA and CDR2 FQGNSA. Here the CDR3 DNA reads TGTGCCAGCAGCTTAGGTGGTCTAGCGGGGGCTACCTACGAGCAGTACTTC. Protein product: CASSLGGLAGATYEQYF.

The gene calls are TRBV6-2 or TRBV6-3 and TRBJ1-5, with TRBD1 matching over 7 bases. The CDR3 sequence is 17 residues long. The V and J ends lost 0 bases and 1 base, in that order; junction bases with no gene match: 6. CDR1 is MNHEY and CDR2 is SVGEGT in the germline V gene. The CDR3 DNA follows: TGTGCCAGCAGTTACTCACCAGGGGGTCTGAGCAATCAGCCCCAGCATTTT. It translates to CASSYSPGGLSNQPQHF.

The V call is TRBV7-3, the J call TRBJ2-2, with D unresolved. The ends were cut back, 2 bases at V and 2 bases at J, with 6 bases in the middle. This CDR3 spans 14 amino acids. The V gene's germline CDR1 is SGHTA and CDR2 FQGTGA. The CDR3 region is CASSLSRNTGELFF. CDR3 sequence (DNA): TGTGCCAGCAGCTTATCCCGTAACACCGGGGAGCTGTTTTTT.

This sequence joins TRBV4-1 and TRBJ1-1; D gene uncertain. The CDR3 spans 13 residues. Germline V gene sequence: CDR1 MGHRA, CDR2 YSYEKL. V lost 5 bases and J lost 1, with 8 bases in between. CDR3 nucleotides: TGCGCCAGCAGCTTGCAGGCGAACACTGAAGCTTTCTTT. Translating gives CASSLQANTEAFF.

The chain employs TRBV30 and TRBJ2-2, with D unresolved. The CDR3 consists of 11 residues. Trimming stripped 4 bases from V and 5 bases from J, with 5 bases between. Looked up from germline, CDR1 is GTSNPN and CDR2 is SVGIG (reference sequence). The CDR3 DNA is TGTGCCTGGATGGAGACCGGGGAGCTGTTTTTT. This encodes CAWMETGELFF.

The CDR3 sequence is CASSRQGYETQYF. The CDR3 DNA sequence: TGTGCCAGCAGCCGACAGGGTTACGAGACCCAGTACTTC. This chain links TRBV6-2 or TRBV6-3 with TRBJ2-5; 7 nucleotides agree with TRBD1. The CDR3 totals 13 residues. The J segment lost 5 bases and the V segment lost 6 bases, leaving 6 bases of the junction unmatched. Germline lookup yields CDR1 MNHEY and CDR2 SVGEGT.

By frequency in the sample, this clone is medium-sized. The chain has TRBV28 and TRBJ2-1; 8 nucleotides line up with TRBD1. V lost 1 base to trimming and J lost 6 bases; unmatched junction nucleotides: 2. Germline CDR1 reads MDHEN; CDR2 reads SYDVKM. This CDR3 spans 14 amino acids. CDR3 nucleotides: TGTGCCAGCAGTTTATTCGACAGGGGCAATGAGCAGTTCTTC. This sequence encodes CASSLFDRGNEQFF.

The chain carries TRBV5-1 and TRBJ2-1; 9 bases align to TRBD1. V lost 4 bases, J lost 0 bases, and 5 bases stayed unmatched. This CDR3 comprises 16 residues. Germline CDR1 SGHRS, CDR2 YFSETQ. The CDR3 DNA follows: TGCGCCAGCAGCAGGGGACAGGGTGTCTCCTACAATGAGCAGTTCTTC. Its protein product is CASSRGQGVSYNEQFF.

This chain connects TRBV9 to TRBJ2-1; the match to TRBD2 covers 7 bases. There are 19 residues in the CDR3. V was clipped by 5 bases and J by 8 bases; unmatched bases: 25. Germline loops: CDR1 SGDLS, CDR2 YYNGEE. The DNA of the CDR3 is TGTGCCAGCAGTCCTTTTTCTTCCTTCGGGGGGAGAAATGATTATGAGCAGTTCTTC. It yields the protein CASSPFSSFGGRNDYEQFF.

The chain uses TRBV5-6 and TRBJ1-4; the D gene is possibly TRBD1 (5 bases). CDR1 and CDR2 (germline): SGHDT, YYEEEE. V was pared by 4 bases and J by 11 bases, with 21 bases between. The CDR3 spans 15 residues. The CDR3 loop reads CASSVDRAYGGKLFF. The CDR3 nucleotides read TGTGCCAGCAGCGTAGACCGGGCCTATGGGGGGAAACTGTTTTTT.

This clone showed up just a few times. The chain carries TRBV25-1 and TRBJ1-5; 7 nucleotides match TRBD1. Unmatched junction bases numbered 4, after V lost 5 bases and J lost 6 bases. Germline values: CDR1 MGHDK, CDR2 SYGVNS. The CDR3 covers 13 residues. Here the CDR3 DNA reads TGTGCCAGCAGTACAGGGGTAGGTCAGCCCCAGCATTTT. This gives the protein CASSTGVGQPQHF.